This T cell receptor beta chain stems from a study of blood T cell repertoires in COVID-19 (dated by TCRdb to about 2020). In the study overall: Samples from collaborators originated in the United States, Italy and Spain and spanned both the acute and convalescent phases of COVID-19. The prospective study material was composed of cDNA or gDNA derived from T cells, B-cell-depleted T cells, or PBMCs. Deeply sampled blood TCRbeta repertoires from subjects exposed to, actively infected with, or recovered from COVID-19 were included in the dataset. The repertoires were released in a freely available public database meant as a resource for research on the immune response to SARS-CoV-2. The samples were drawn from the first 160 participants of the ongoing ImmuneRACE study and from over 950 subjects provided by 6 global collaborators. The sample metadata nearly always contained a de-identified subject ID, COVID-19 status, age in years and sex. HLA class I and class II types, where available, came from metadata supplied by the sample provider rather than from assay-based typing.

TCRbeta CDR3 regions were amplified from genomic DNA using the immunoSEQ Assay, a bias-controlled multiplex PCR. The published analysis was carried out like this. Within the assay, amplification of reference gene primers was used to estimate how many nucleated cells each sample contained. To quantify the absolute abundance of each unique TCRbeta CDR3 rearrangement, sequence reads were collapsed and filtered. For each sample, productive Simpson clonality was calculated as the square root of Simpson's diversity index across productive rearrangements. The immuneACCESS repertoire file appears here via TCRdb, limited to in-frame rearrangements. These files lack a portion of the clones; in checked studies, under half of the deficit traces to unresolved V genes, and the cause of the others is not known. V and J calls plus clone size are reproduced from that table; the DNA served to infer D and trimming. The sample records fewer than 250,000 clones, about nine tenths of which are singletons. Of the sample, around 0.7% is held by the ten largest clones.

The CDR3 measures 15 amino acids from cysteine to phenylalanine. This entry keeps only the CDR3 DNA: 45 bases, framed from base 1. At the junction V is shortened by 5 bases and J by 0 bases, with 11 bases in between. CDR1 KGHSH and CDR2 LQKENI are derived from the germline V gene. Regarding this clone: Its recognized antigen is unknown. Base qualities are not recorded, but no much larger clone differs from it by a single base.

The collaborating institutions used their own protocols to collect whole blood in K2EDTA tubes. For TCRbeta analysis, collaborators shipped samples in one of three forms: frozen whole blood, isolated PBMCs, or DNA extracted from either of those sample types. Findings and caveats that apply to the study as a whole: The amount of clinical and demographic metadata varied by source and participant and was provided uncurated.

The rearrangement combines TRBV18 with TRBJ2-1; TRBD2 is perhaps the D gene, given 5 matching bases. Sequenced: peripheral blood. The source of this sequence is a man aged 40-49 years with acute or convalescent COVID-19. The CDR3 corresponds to CASSTGLSSYNEQFF. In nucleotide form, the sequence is TGTGCCAGCTCAACCGGACTTAGCTCCTACAATGAGCAGTTCTTC.